These 7 T cell receptor beta chains came from one sample sequenced in a study of blood T cell repertoires in COVID-19. Libraries were prepared by immunoSEQ multiplex PCR; TCRdb keeps only in-frame clonotypes and omits some of them. The sample shows about 280,000 clones, around 87% of them seen only once. Sequencing input: PBMCs or T cells enriched from blood (not recorded which). These receptors came from a woman aged 18-35 years with acute COVID-19.

Comments on this clone: The same CDR3 can be traced to other DNA sequences in this sample. V and J are TRBV28 and TRBJ2-3, with 12 bases fitting TRBD2. V lost 3 bases to trimming and J lost 4 bases; unmatched junction nucleotides: 5. The CDR3 runs to 16 residues. Germline-derived CDR1 and CDR2 are MDHEN and SYDVKM. DNA of the CDR3: TGTGCCAGCAGTTTGGCTAGCGGGAGGGGAGCAGATACGCAGTATTTT. Translated, it gives CASSLASGRGADTQYF. The whole variable domain, filled in from reference TRBV28 and TRBJ2-3, reads DVKVTQSSRYLVKRTGEKVFLECVQDMDHENMFWYRQDPGLGLRLIYFSYDVKMKEKGDIPEGYSVSREKKERFSLILESASTNQTSMYLCASSLASGRGADTQYFGPGTRLTVL.

The rearrangement uses TRBV19 and TRBJ2-7; the D gene is possibly TRBD1 (6 bases). The germline V gene has CDR1 LNHDA and CDR2 SQIVND (reference sequence). The V gene lost 6 bases and the J gene lost 3 bases, with 15 bases spanning the gap. The length of the CDR3 is 14 residues. The CDR3 DNA sequence: TGTGCCAGTAGCCACCCAGGACAGTACTACGAGCAGTACTTC. This encodes CASSHPGQYYEQYF.

The V and J genes are TRBV10-2 and TRBJ1-5; 8 bases fit TRBD1. Germline CDR1 is WSHSY and CDR2 is SAAADI. This CDR3 comprises 13 residues. V was clipped by 3 bases and J by 7 bases; unmatched bases: 2. This CDR3 reads CASSEQGGQPQHF. The DNA for the CDR3 is TGCGCCAGCAGTGAACAGGGGGGGCAGCCCCAGCATTTT.

The chain recombines TRBV23-1 with TRBJ2-1, with 7 nucleotides matching TRBD2. TRBV23-1 is assigned to the ORF class and has an uncertain function. V dropped 1 base and J dropped 4; count of bases not matched to a gene: 7. The CDR3 has 16 amino acids. CDR3 DNA: TGCGCCAGCAGTCAATTAACACTAGCGAGATACAATGAGCAGTTCTTC. Amino acid sequence: CASSQLTLARYNEQFF.

The chain employs TRBV19 and TRBJ2-1; 9 nucleotides align to TRBD1. The germline V gene has CDR1 LNHDA and CDR2 SQIVND (reference sequence). V lost 10 bases and J lost 7; bases outside the gene matches: 11. This CDR3 comprises 14 residues. CDR3 nucleotide sequence: TGTGCCACTAAGGGACAGGGTAAGGGAAATGAGCAGTTCTTC. This sequence encodes CATKGQGKGNEQFF.

The gene calls are TRBV7-9 and TRBJ1-1; 9 positions agree with TRBD1. CDR1 is SEHNR, CDR2 FQNEAQ, per germline (reference sequence). The CDR3 loop spans 14 amino acids. Germline trimming cut 3 bases from V and 1 base from J; bases unmatched to any gene: 0. This CDR3 is CASSLTGGNTEAFF. Written as DNA, the CDR3 is TGTGCCAGCAGCTTGACAGGGGGGAACACTGAAGCTTTCTTT.

The chain recombines TRBV6-4 with TRBJ2-3; the match to TRBD2 covers 7 bases. Germline lookup yields CDR1 MRHNA and CDR2 SNTAGT. The CDR3 is 15 amino acids. Germline trimming cut 0 bases from V and 0 bases from J; bases unmatched to any gene: 0. As DNA, the CDR3 is TGTGCCAGCAGTGACTCAGCGGGGAGCACAGATACGCAGTATTTT. Its translation: CASSDSAGSTDTQYF.